The source of this T cell receptor (beta chain) is a study of beta chain features in type 1 diabetes (dated by TCRdb to the late 2010s). About the study as a whole: Patients and healthy donors did not differ in mean age, gender distribution, total cell number or subset yield. A total of roughly 100 million sorted cells were examined across all samples, and the number of cells per subset was strongly correlated with RNA yield. In the study, TCRB repertoires of sorted circulating CD4+ T cell subsets from recently diagnosed type 1 diabetes patients were compared with those of matched healthy donors. Regulatory and stem cell-like memory subsets were isolated from only 8 patients and roughly eight healthy donors, whereas naive and central memory subsets came from all 28 donors. The research as a whole found: Shorter templates might have been favored by PCR, but patient and control samples were amplified and corrected together, so both groups would have been affected equally by any skew. Patients with type 1 diabetes made fewer insertions and deleted more nucleotides at VDJ recombination sites, implying thymic rearrangement abnormalities. In all four CD4+ subsets, TCRB CDR3 length was moderately but significantly shorter in type 1 diabetes patients. Naive, central memory and regulatory TCRB repertoires appeared to be more similar among patients than among healthy donors. Because the HLA sub-analyses included only small numbers of individuals, any influence of HLA type on TCRB rearrangement was left unresolved. Because cDNA was sequenced instead of genomic DNA, highly expressing activated cells could be over-represented, though the groups showed no difference in activation or CD3 levels.

Each donor gave one peripheral blood draw, averaging approximately 110 mL, which was collected into heparinised tubes. Naive, central memory, regulatory and stem cell-like memory CD4+ T cells were sorted on a BD FACSAria II using a panel including CD45RO, CCR7, CD25, CD127, CD95 and CD27. Purity was above 95% for every sorted population. PBMCs were isolated immediately by Lymphoprep density gradient centrifugation and stained directly without culture. To minimize batch effects, samples were stained and sorted in pairs, one healthy donor with one patient per experiment. V loses 6 bases, J loses 3 bases, and the germline ends lie 9 bases apart. CDR1 SNHLY and CDR2 FYNNEI were looked up in the germline V gene. CDR3 length: 12 amino acids, cysteine to phenylalanine. The entry retains the CDR3 DNA only, 36 bases that are in frame from base 1. This clone was detected a few times. Its binding antigen is unknown. Base-call qualities are not available, and no considerably larger clone is one nucleotide away.

The entire amount of isolated RNA was reverse transcribed using the High Capacity cDNA Reverse Transcription Kit, so the sequenced TCRB transcripts were expressed ones. Deep immunoSEQ sequencing was performed on naive, central memory and regulatory T cell samples, with an average of roughly 4 million total reads per sample. After sorted cells were lysed in RLT buffer, RNA was extracted with DNase-treated RNeasy Micro or Mini kits, with the choice depending on cell number. Each cell subset was processed on its own to prevent cross-contamination, while patient and healthy donor samples were processed together. TCRB sequences were amplified from cDNA with the immunoSEQ multiplex PCR, producing 87-bp fragments spanning the CDR3 region. The amplicons were sequenced using the Illumina HiSeq platform. The original methods were these. PCR bias was computationally corrected using synthetic template baselines, reads within Hamming distance 2 were collapsed, and singletons that could not be merged were discarded. By aligning reads against IMGT, V, D and J genes, CDR3 length, and insertions or deletions at six rearrangement sites were assigned. Within each subset, clonotype counts were normalized to sorted cell number, and only after that were true diversity and Gini coefficients computed with the tcR R package. Repertoire sharing was quantified using the overlap coefficient calculated on TCRB nucleotide sequences. Sourced from immuneACCESS, this table was stored by TCRdb with only in-frame sequences that have V and J called. A share of the clones is absent; for the studies checked, an unresolved V gene accounts for under half, and the remainder has no known explanation. V and J calls and clone size follow that table, whereas D and trimming were derived from the DNA. The sample table shows 160,000 or so clones, and roughly 9% are seen once. The top ten hold approximately 0.7% of the sample.

Material: central memory CD4+ T cells from blood. The source of this sequence is a woman in her 30s with type 1 diabetes. This chain joins TRBV2 to TRBJ2-7, with a weak D call of TRBD1 (5 bases match). The nucleotide sequence is given as TGTGCCAGCAGCAGACAGATCTACGAGCAGTACTTC. This codes for CASSRQIYEQYF.